These 21 T cell receptor beta chains originate from one sample sequenced in a study of T cell responses to AZD1222 COVID-19 vaccine. Libraries were prepared by immunoSEQ multiplex PCR; TCRdb keeps only in-frame clonotypes and omits some of them. The data contain around 130,000 clones, about 90% of them singletons. The sequenced sample was peripheral blood, obtained on day 0 of AZD1222 vaccination. These TCRs come from an adult in good health.

The sample holds one count of this clone. The chain is built from TRBV5-5 and TRBJ1-1; unclear D gene. The CDR3 sequence is 13 residues long. CDR1 and CDR2 from the germline V gene are SGHKS and YYEKEE (reference sequence). With 0 bases removed from V and 2 bases from J, the gap between germline ends came to 5 bases. The CDR3 sequence is CASSLDLNTEAFF. In nucleotides, the CDR3 is TGTGCCAGCAGCTTGGACCTAAACACTGAAGCTTTCTTT.

In its sample, this clone was seen a few times. The chain links TRBV5-1 to TRBJ1-1, with no clear D. The CDR3 covers 14 residues. V was trimmed by 7 bases and J by 1 base, leaving 14 bases between them. Germline CDR1 and CDR2: SGHRS and YFSETQ. The CDR3 nucleotides read TGCGCCAGCCATTGGTCCGGGGAGAACACTGAAGCTTTCTTT. Amino acids: CASHWSGENTEAFF.

The rearrangement uses TRBV27 and TRBJ1-5, with 8 positions matching TRBD1. The germline CDR1 and CDR2 sequences are MNHEY and SMNVEV (reference sequence). J was trimmed by 6 bases and V by 6 bases; bases with no gene match: 7. The length of the CDR3 is 14 residues. This chain's CDR3 is CASSNRGFGQPQHF. As DNA, the CDR3 is TGTGCCAGCAGCAACAGGGGGTTTGGTCAGCCCCAGCATTTT.

J is TRBJ2-7 and V is TRBV9; no firm D call. There are 15 residues in the CDR3. V lost 0 bases, J lost 5 bases, and 15 bases lay in between. CDR1 and CDR2 (germline): SGDLS, YYNGEE. In DNA, the CDR3 is TGTGCCAGCAGCGTAGCTTCGACTCCCTTGGACGAGCAGTACTTC. This translates into CASSVASTPLDEQYF. The full variable domain, in which reference TRBV9 and TRBJ2-7 provide the parts outside the CDR3, is DSGVTQTPKHLITATGQRVTLRCSPRSGDLSVYWYQQSLDQGLQFLIQYYNGEERAKGNILERFSAQQFPDLHSELNLSSLELGDSALYFCASSVASTPLDEQYFGPGTRLTVT.

This chain joins TRBV10-2 and TRBJ1-3, with TRBD1 matching 8 bases. Germline CDR1 is WSHSY and CDR2 is SAAADI. The CDR3 is 17 amino acids. The junction had 9 bases not matched to a gene; V was cut back by 2 bases and J by 3 bases. DNA for the CDR3: TGCGCCAGCAGTGAGGGACAGGGCCTGGGAGATGGAAACACCATATATTTT. Translating it yields CASSEGQGLGDGNTIYF.

The genes are TRBV30 and TRBJ1-6; a weak D match, TRBD1 (5 bases). This CDR3 has 13 residues. The germline V gene encodes CDR1 GTSNPN and CDR2 SVGIG (reference sequence). V lost 6 bases and J lost 4, with 10 bases in between. The CDR3 region has the DNA TGTGCCTGCAGTTCAGGGTATAATTCACCCCTCCACTTT. This encodes CACSSGYNSPLHF.

The CDR3 protein is CSAESGGLNGYTF. CDR3 in DNA: TGCAGCGCCGAGTCGGGGGGGCTGAATGGCTACACCTTC. V gene TRBV29-1 combines with J gene TRBJ1-2; D might be TRBD1 (6 bases). CDR1 is SQVTM and CDR2 is ANQGSEA in the germline V gene. The length of the CDR3 is 13 residues. V was clipped by 7 bases and J by 6 bases, with 18 bases between them.

The chain is built from TRBV28 and TRBJ1-2, with no clear D. Germline CDR1 MDHEN, CDR2 SYDVKM. Trimming stripped 7 bases from V and 8 bases from J, with 14 bases between. This CDR3 spans 12 amino acids. Written as DNA, the CDR3 is TGTGCCAGCAACTGGGTGTTGGGCGGCTACACCTTC. This sequence encodes CASNWVLGGYTF.

The rearrangement links TRBV7-9 to TRBJ1-4; possible D gene TRBD1, 5 bases. The length of the CDR3 is 15 residues. From germline, CDR1 is SEHNR and CDR2 FQNEAQ (reference sequence). V was shortened by 6 bases and J by 3 bases, with 14 bases between the two germline ends. The CDR3 nucleotides are TGTGCCAGCAGTGATCGACAGTTTTCTAATGAAAAACTGTTTTTT. This encodes CASSDRQFSNEKLFF.

This chain uses TRBV15 with TRBJ1-2; perhaps TRBD1 as D (6 bases). This CDR3 region has 14 residues. V was pared by 1 base and J by 8 bases, with 14 bases between. Germline values: CDR1 LNHNV, CDR2 YYDKDF (reference sequence). The CDR3 nucleotides are TGTGCCACCAGCAGAGGGACACAGGGTCAGGGCTACACCTTC. The encoded protein is CATSRGTQGQGYTF.

This chain uses TRBV19 with TRBJ2-7; D might be TRBD1 or TRBD2, each matching 5 bases. The germline V and J ends were trimmed by 5 bases and 0 bases, with 14 bases remaining between them. Germline CDR1 reads LNHDA; CDR2 reads SQIVND (reference sequence). This CDR3 contains 15 residues. CDR3: CASSFSGRRSYEQYF. Here the CDR3 DNA reads TGTGCCAGTAGTTTCTCGGGACGGCGCTCCTACGAGCAGTACTTC.

The chain is built from TRBV13 and TRBJ1-2; a possible D gene is TRBD1 (5 bases). From germline, CDR1 is PRHDT and CDR2 FYEKMQ (reference sequence). This CDR3 has 13 residues. V lost 5 bases to trimming and J lost 2 bases, with 9 bases between them. This CDR3 reads CASSPYRNYGYTF. The CDR3 DNA is TGTGCCAGCAGCCCCTACAGGAACTATGGCTACACCTTC.

The gene calls are TRBV24-1 and TRBJ2-7, with D perhaps TRBD1 (5 bases). In germline, CDR1 is KGHDR, CDR2 SFDVKD. V lost 8 bases and J 3 bases, leaving 10 bases between the germline ends. The CDR3 runs to 12 residues. The CDR3, as DNA: TGTGCCACCATAAGTCAGGGCTACGAGCAGTACTTC. This sequence encodes CATISQGYEQYF.

A single count supports this clone. J is TRBJ1-2 and V is TRBV3-1 (or the pseudogene TRBV3-2); D remains unclear. V was trimmed by 0 bases and J by 10 bases, leaving 15 bases between them. The CDR3 loop spans 14 amino acids. From germline, CDR1 is LGHDT and CDR2 YNNKEL (reference sequence). CDR3 nucleotide sequence: TGTGCCAGCAGCCAAGAAGTGGCAGTCTCGGTCTACACCTTC. It yields the protein CASSQEVAVSVYTF.

This clone was counted a single time. This chain connects TRBV12-5 to TRBJ1-1; TRBD1 might be the D (6 bases). From germline, CDR1 is LGHNT and CDR2 FRNRAP. This CDR3 spans 13 amino acids. V lost 3 bases to trimming and J lost 4 bases, with 9 bases between them. The CDR3 nucleotides are TGTGCTAGTGGTTTCGGGGGCCCCACTGAAGCTTTCTTT. Translating it yields CASGFGGPTEAFF.

The rearrangement links TRBV19 to TRBJ1-1; D ambiguous. The CDR3 consists of 12 residues. V shed 6 bases and J shed 6 bases, with 11 bases lying between them. From germline, CDR1 is LNHDA and CDR2 SQIVND (reference sequence). In DNA, the CDR3 is TGTGCCAGTAGACCAGACGGGGCTGAAGCTTTCTTT. It encodes CASRPDGAEAFF.

The gene calls are TRBV11-3 and TRBJ2-3; D call uncertain. The CDR3 is made up of 14 amino acids. Trimming cost V 3 bases and J 2 bases, with 9 bases left between them. In germline, CDR1 is SGHNT, CDR2 YENEEA. CDR3: CASSLGWLTDTQYF. CDR3 nucleotides: TGTGCCAGCAGCTTGGGATGGCTCACAGATACGCAGTATTTT.

The chain is built from TRBV15 and TRBJ1-2; tentative D call: TRBD1 (6 bases). Germline CDR1 and CDR2: LNHNV and YYDKDF (reference sequence). The CDR3 covers 15 residues. V was shortened by 6 bases and J by 4 bases, with 18 bases between the two germline ends. As DNA, the CDR3 is TGTGCCACCAGGTTAGGGGGGGCGCTGGGCTATGGCTACACCTTC. It is translated as CATRLGGALGYGYTF.

This clone was observed a single time. V gene TRBV3-1 (or the pseudogene TRBV3-2) combines with J gene TRBJ1-3, with D hard to call. Germline values: CDR1 LGHDT, CDR2 YNNKEL (reference sequence). Between the trimmed V and J ends, which lost 4 bases and 4 bases, there was a span of 11 bases. The CDR3 runs to 14 residues. The CDR3 spells CASSRRSWGNTIYF. The CDR3 DNA reads as TGTGCCAGCAGCCGGAGGTCGTGGGGAAACACCATATATTTT.

This chain uses TRBV18 with TRBJ2-2; possible D gene TRBD1, 6 bases. There are 14 residues in the CDR3. Germline V gene data show CDR1 as KGHSH and CDR2 as LQKENI. V lost 10 bases, J lost 6 bases, and 18 bases lay in between. Here the CDR3 reads CATTLDRTAGELFF. CDR3 bases: TGTGCCACCACCCTAGACAGGACTGCCGGGGAGCTGTTTTTT.

This clone has just a few counts. The chain combines TRBV19 with TRBJ1-4, with 7 nucleotides matching TRBD1. Germline V gene lookup returns CDR1 LNHDA and CDR2 SQIVND (reference sequence). The CDR3 sequence is 15 residues long. The trim removed 5 bases at V and 3 bases at J, leaving 6 bases unmatched. The CDR3 spells CASSSLDRANEKLFF. CDR3 in DNA: TGTGCCAGTAGTTCCCTCGACAGGGCTAATGAAAAACTGTTTTTT.